Here is one T cell receptor beta chain with its context. The V gene lost 0 bases and the J gene lost 5 bases, with 11 bases spanning the gap. CDR3 size: 15 residues. CDR1 is SGDLS and CDR2 is YYNGEE in the germline V gene. This specimen belongs to a study of blood T cell repertoires in COVID-19. Study details: The samples span acute and convalescent COVID-19 from the United States, Italy and Spain.

Per the authors' pipeline: Amplification of reference gene primers was used by the study to estimate nucleated cell counts. TCRdb's table, derived via immunoSEQ multiplex PCR, lists solely in-frame clones and lacks some. The DNA was the basis for D and trimming; V, J and clone size are from that table. The sample has about 200,000 clones, about 87% seen once. Living in 24 US areas, the participants were between roughly 18 and 90 years of age. Self-reported history from a screening survey and questionnaire set each donor's cohort. The sequenced sample was PBMCs or T cells enriched from blood (not recorded which). The TCR comes from a man aged 30-40 years who had recovered from COVID-19. The chain combines TRBV9 with TRBJ2-2; D is perhaps TRBD1 (6 bases). For the CDR3, the DNA is TGTGCCAGCAGCGTAGGGCAGGGGTCGACCGGGGAGCTGTTTTTT. Protein product: CASSVGQGSTGELFF.